This passage covers 29 T cell receptor beta chains from one sample sequenced in a study of Ad26.COV2.S vaccination and SARS-CoV-2 variants. Treatment described: about 20 received Ad26.COV2.S at low or high dose, single or two shots; 5 received placebo; per-sample allocation not given. Sample collection was performed on day 63 after the first vaccine or placebo injection. Sequenced by immunoSEQ multiplex PCR; TCRdb stores in-frame clones only, minus some. The data hold some 290,000 clones, with 70% to 90% observed a single time. Here the sequenced sample was peripheral blood, taken in a trial of Ad26.COV2.S vaccine versus placebo. Receptors originate from a person between 18 and 60 years old who received the Ad26.COV2.S COVID-19 vaccine or a placebo.

The V gene is TRBV5-1, the J gene TRBJ2-5; the D gene is possibly TRBD2 (6 bases). CDR1 and CDR2 from the germline V gene are SGHRS and YFSETQ. This CDR3 has 14 residues. Trimming pared 3 bases from V and 7 bases from J, leaving 16 bases between. The CDR3 DNA follows: TGCGCCAGCAGCTCCTCGGCGGGGTTTGGGACCCAGTACTTC. Residues: CASSSSAGFGTQYF.

In this sample, this clone turned up once. In nucleotides, the CDR3 is TGTGCCAGCAGCGTAGGCCGGCTAACCGTAGAGCAGTTCTTC. It codes for CASSVGRLTVEQFF. The chain is built from TRBV11-2 and TRBJ2-1; D gene ambiguous. V was shortened by 5 bases and J by 10 bases, with 18 bases between the two germline ends. From germline, CDR1 is SGHAT and CDR2 FQNNGV. CDR3 size: 14 residues.

This sequence joins TRBV7-2 and TRBJ1-1, with D uncertain. The V gene's germline CDR1 is SGHTA and CDR2 FQGNSA. Trimming left V 5 bases short and J 0 bases short, with 19 bases between. This CDR3 has 17 residues. This chain's CDR3 is CASSPHRRLGLNTEAFF. The CDR3 DNA reads as TGTGCCAGCAGCCCCCATCGTCGGTTGGGGTTGAACACTGAAGCTTTCTTT.

The chain uses TRBV28 and TRBJ1-2, with 8 bases aligning to TRBD1. V lost 3 bases, J lost 5 bases, and 11 bases stayed unmatched. CDR1 and CDR2 (germline): MDHEN, SYDVKM. The CDR3 sequence is 16 residues long. In nucleotides, the CDR3 is TGTGCCAGCAGTTTCCTAATGACAGGGGCTGGATATGGCTACACCTTC. Its translation: CASSFLMTGAGYGYTF.

In this sample, this clone turned up many times. The chain recombines TRBV27 with TRBJ2-7; TRBD2 matches at 15 bases. The junction had 6 bases not matched to a gene; V was cut back by 5 bases and J by 1 base. The CDR3 is 17 residues long. Germline CDR1 is MNHEY and CDR2 is SMNVEV (reference sequence). The CDR3 here is CASSAIGLAGGSYEQYF. In nucleotides, the CDR3 is TGTGCCAGCAGTGCCATCGGACTAGCGGGGGGGTCCTACGAGCAGTACTTC.

The J gene is TRBJ2-1, the V gene TRBV10-2; 10 positions match TRBD2. CDR1 and CDR2 (germline): WSHSY, SAAADI. J gave up 7 bases and V 6 bases, and 3 bases lay outside the gene matches. The CDR3 length is 13 residues. CDR3 bases: TGCGCCAGCAGGCTAGCGGGGGTGAATGAGCAGTTCTTC. Its translation: CASRLAGVNEQFF.

This clone was seen only once. CDR3 sequence: CASSLGDRFTDTQYF. In DNA, the CDR3 is TGCGCCAGCAGCTTGGGGGACAGATTCACAGATACGCAGTATTTT. The gene calls are TRBV5-1 and TRBJ2-3; 7 nucleotides align to TRBD1. The CDR3 has 15 residues. The germline V gene encodes CDR1 SGHRS and CDR2 YFSETQ. V shed 0 bases and J 2 bases; nucleotides not matched to a gene: 3.

This chain links TRBV6-6 with TRBJ2-7, with TRBD1 matching over 7 bases. The CDR3 runs to 13 residues. The trim removed 6 bases at V and 0 bases at J, leaving 2 bases unmatched. CDR1 is MNHNY and CDR2 is SVGAGI in the germline V gene (reference sequence). In nucleotides, the CDR3 is TGTGCCAGCAGGCCAGGGGGCTCCTACGAGCAGTACTTC. It translates to CASRPGGSYEQYF.

The rearrangement links TRBV6-5 to TRBJ1-5; D gene ambiguous. The V end was cut by 5 bases, the J end by 0 bases, with 11 bases between. Germline-derived CDR1 and CDR2 are MNHEY and SVGAGI. The CDR3 is made up of 15 amino acids. This chain's CDR3 is CASSPQQYSNQPQHF. In nucleotides, the CDR3 is TGTGCCAGCAGTCCACAACAGTATAGCAATCAGCCCCAGCATTTT.

The chain employs TRBV5-1 and TRBJ1-4; D uncertain. Germline V gives CDR1 SGHRS, CDR2 YFSETQ. The ends were cut back, 3 bases at V and 5 bases at J, with 17 bases in the middle. The CDR3 totals 16 residues. In nucleotides, the CDR3 is TGCGCCAGCAGCTCGCGGGCGCCAGCGGGAAATGAAAAACTGTTTTTT. This codes for CASSSRAPAGNEKLFF.

The chain has TRBV27 and TRBJ2-3, with TRBD2 matching over 8 bases. The CDR3 covers 16 residues. With V trimmed by 3 bases and J by 5 bases, 10 bases remained unmatched. Germline V lookup: CDR1 MNHEY, CDR2 SMNVEV (reference sequence). The CDR3 coding sequence is TGTGCCAGCAGTTTGTTCGGGGGGGGTTCGGGAGATACGCAGTATTTT. Translated, it gives CASSLFGGGSGDTQYF.

This rearrangement joins TRBV28 to TRBJ2-3; no firm D call. The CDR3 runs to 14 residues. CDR1 MDHEN and CDR2 SYDVKM come from the germline V gene. V was shortened by 7 bases and J by 0 bases, with 11 bases between the two germline ends. As DNA, the CDR3 is TGTGCCAGCACTTCGTCCTGGAGCACAGATACGCAGTATTTT. Protein: CASTSSWSTDTQYF. Full variable domain (outside the CDR3, taken from reference TRBV28 and TRBJ2-3): DVKVTQSSRYLVKRTGEKVFLECVQDMDHENMFWYRQDPGLGLRLIYFSYDVKMKEKGDIPEGYSVSREKKERFSLILESASTNQTSMYLCASTSSWSTDTQYFGPGTRLTVL.

Written as DNA, the CDR3 is TGTGCCAGCAGTTTTGGACAGGGACGGACTGAAGCTTTCTTT. It is translated as CASSFGQGRTEAFF. The V call is TRBV28, the J call TRBJ1-1; 8 bases are shared with TRBD1. CDR1 and CDR2 (germline): MDHEN, SYDVKM. CDR3 size: 14 residues. Unmatched junction bases numbered 5, after V lost 3 bases and J lost 5 bases.

The J gene is TRBJ1-5, the V gene TRBV5-6; no clear D gene. The CDR3 is made up of 14 amino acids. Germline lookup yields CDR1 SGHDT and CDR2 YYEEEE. Trimming cost V 4 bases and J 1 base, with 9 bases left between them. This CDR3 is CASSVGYSNQPQHF. The CDR3 region has the DNA TGTGCCAGCAGCGTAGGTTACAGCAATCAGCCCCAGCATTTT.

This clone was seen just once. The chain joins TRBV7-2 to TRBJ1-1; D is possibly TRBD1 (5 bases). CDR3 length: 13 amino acids. Per germline, CDR1 SGHTA and CDR2 FQGNSA. V lost 3 bases to trimming and J lost 2 bases, with 7 bases between them. Here the CDR3 reads CASSFRENTEAFF. As DNA, the CDR3 is TGTGCCAGCAGCTTCAGGGAAAACACTGAAGCTTTCTTT.

The chain couples TRBV15 to TRBJ2-1, with D tentatively TRBD2 (5 bases). V lost 0 bases to trimming and J lost 11 bases, with 20 bases between them. This CDR3 comprises 16 residues. CDR1 and CDR2 from the germline V gene are LNHNV and YYDKDF (reference sequence). CDR3 amino acids: CATSRDQRVTSPQQFF. CDR3 DNA: TGTGCCACCAGCAGAGATCAGAGGGTGACATCCCCTCAGCAGTTCTTC.

The CDR3 nucleotides are TGTGCCACCGGGGTGGGGGACGCGACCCAGTACTTC. This gives the protein CATGVGDATQYF. The chain has TRBV2 and TRBJ2-5; tentatively, D is TRBD1 or TRBD2 (5 bases each). CDR3 length: 12 amino acids. V lost 10 bases and J 7 bases, leaving 16 bases between the germline ends. Germline V gene sequence: CDR1 SNHLY, CDR2 FYNNEI.

The rearrangement joins TRBV5-5 to TRBJ2-3; D ambiguous. The CDR3 has 15 residues. Germline values: CDR1 SGHKS, CDR2 YYEKEE (reference sequence). V was cut by 2 bases and J by 4 bases, with 14 bases left in between. The CDR3 bases are TGTGCCAGCAGCTTCTCCGGGCTGAGGTCAGATACGCAGTATTTT. This sequence encodes CASSFSGLRSDTQYF.

The chain is built from TRBV15 and TRBJ2-3, with D maybe TRBD2 (6 bases). The CDR3 extends over 16 amino acids. The V and J ends lost 1 base and 4 bases respectively, with 15 bases between them. Germline CDR1 is LNHNV and CDR2 is YYDKDF (reference sequence). This CDR3 reads CATSRAPGTYPDTQYF. The CDR3 DNA sequence: TGTGCCACCAGCAGAGCGCCAGGGACTTACCCAGATACGCAGTATTTT.

J is TRBJ2-1 and V is TRBV28, with 11 bases that match TRBD2. V shed 3 bases, J shed 9 bases, and the junction held 4 bases outside the gene matches. CDR3 length: 14 residues. CDR1 and CDR2 from the germline V gene are MDHEN and SYDVKM. CDR3 sequence: CASSFSGGASEQFF. CDR3 DNA sequence: TGTGCCAGCAGTTTTAGCGGGGGGGCCAGTGAGCAGTTCTTC.

The chain couples TRBV2 to TRBJ2-1; D remains unclear. Deletions cut 6 bases from V and 8 bases from J, with 8 bases between. The germline CDR1 and CDR2 sequences are SNHLY and FYNNEI. The length of the CDR3 is 11 residues. CDR3 nucleotide sequence: TGTGCCAGCAGCAGGATCGATGAGCAGTTCTTC. Protein: CASSRIDEQFF. Complete variable domain (other parts from reference TRBV2 and TRBJ2-1): EPEVTQTPSHQVTQMGQEVILRCVPISNHLYFYWYRQILGQKVEFLVSFYNNEISEKSEIFDDQFSVERPDGSNFTLKIRSTKLEDSAMYFCASSRIDEQFFGPGTRLTVL.

The chain carries TRBV5-1 and TRBJ1-4; TRBD1 matches at 7 bases. Germline V gene lookup returns CDR1 SGHRS and CDR2 YFSETQ. J lost 5 bases, V lost 7 bases, and 8 bases had no gene match. CDR3 length: 14 amino acids. The CDR3 region has the DNA TGCGCCAGCCAAACAACAGGGGCGAATGAAAAACTGTTTTTT. Encoded protein: CASQTTGANEKLFF.

The chain employs TRBV21-1 and TRBJ1-2; the table calls TRBD1, which could not be checked here. TRBV21-1 is a documented pseudogene. The length of the CDR3 is 14 residues. The CDR3: CASRKGTGEGGYTF. CDR3 DNA sequence: TGTGCCAGCAGAAAAGGGACAGGGGAGGGTGGCTACACCTTC.

The rearrangement uses TRBV2 and TRBJ2-7, with D possibly being TRBD2 (5 bases). CDR1 is SNHLY and CDR2 is FYNNEI in the germline V gene. Trimming took 7 bases from V and 6 from J, leaving 10 bases between them. CDR3 length: 11 residues. CDR3 amino acids: CASTLEGEQYF. The CDR3 nucleotides are TGTGCCAGCACCCTAGAGGGCGAGCAGTACTTC.

This chain connects TRBV19 to TRBJ1-2; D gene ambiguous. The V end was cut by 4 bases, the J end by 8 bases, with 23 bases between. Germline V gene sequence: CDR1 LNHDA, CDR2 SQIVND (reference sequence). The CDR3 has 16 residues. The CDR3 DNA reads TGTGCCAGTAGTAGTTTCCAGACCGTCCCCGCGGGGGGCTACACCTTC. This sequence encodes CASSSFQTVPAGGYTF.

The chain uses TRBV19 and TRBJ1-2; D gene unclear. Looked up from germline, CDR1 is LNHDA and CDR2 is SQIVND (reference sequence). Trimming left V 5 bases short and J 8 bases short, with 21 bases between. The CDR3 runs 15 residues. The CDR3 region has the DNA TGTGCCAGTAGTTTGCCCTCTCGGTCGAATCCAGGCTACACCTTC. Amino acids: CASSLPSRSNPGYTF.

This clone came up once. The chain couples TRBV11-3 to TRBJ2-1; D gene uncertain. Germline lookup yields CDR1 SGHNT and CDR2 YENEEA. The CDR3 covers 11 residues. V was clipped by 2 bases and J by 8 bases, with 4 bases between them. The CDR3 reads CASSLNYEQFF. CDR3 nucleotide sequence: TGTGCCAGCAGCTTAAACTATGAGCAGTTCTTC.

The chain carries TRBV18 and TRBJ1-1; 8 bases fit TRBD1. V lost 6 bases, J lost 0 bases, and 6 bases stayed unmatched. The CDR3 has 15 amino acids. Germline CDR1 is KGHSH and CDR2 is LQKENI. CDR3 bases: TGTGCCAGCTCCCAAGGGACAGGCATGAACACTGAAGCTTTCTTT. It yields the protein CASSQGTGMNTEAFF.

This chain connects TRBV7-9 to TRBJ2-7; TRBD1 matches at 8 bases. Looked up from germline, CDR1 is SEHNR and CDR2 is FQNEAQ (reference sequence). The junction had 7 bases not matched to a gene; V was cut back by 1 base and J by 2 bases. The CDR3 runs 16 residues. CDR3 sequence (DNA): TGTGCCAGCAGCTTAGAAGGGACAGGACCGACCTACGAGCAGTACTTC. Amino acid sequence: CASSLEGTGPTYEQYF.